Shown below are 12 T cell receptor beta chains from a single sample sequenced in a study of T cell repertoires in cytomegalovirus infection. TCRdb processed the reads anew with MiXCR; each CDR3 protein has one entry. The data hold approximately 630,000 distinct CDR3 sequences, with more than 20% observed a single time. The sample was CD8+ T cells from PBMCs. These receptors were taken from a human donor in good health (CMV status not recorded). Some clones in this sample may be carry-over from other donors' samples.

This chain joins TRBV29-1 and TRBJ2-5; TRBD1 is a possible D gene (6 bases). The CDR3 length is 14 residues. Germline loops: CDR1 SQVTM, CDR2 ANQGSEA. Trimming removed 3 bases from V and 4 bases from J, with 15 bases in between. CDR3 DNA sequence: TGCAGCGTTGAGGAACAGGGCTGGCGAGAGACCCAGTACTTC. As protein: CSVEEQGWRETQYF.

In DNA, the CDR3 is TGTGCCAGCAGCCAAGAACCTGATCGAGGTCACACCGGGGAGCTGTTTTTT. It encodes CASSQEPDRGHTGELFF. The V and J genes are TRBV14 and TRBJ2-2, with D uncertain. Germline assignment: CDR1 SGHDN and CDR2 FVKESK. The CDR3 spans 17 residues. Trimming removed 0 bases at V and 3 bases at J, with 14 bases between.

This clonotype has ten or more counts. The chain is built from TRBV7-2 and TRBJ2-3, with TRBD2 matching 14 bases. With 5 bases clipped from V and 3 bases from J, the junction kept 13 bases outside the gene matches. CDR3 length: 19 residues. Germline V CDR1 and CDR2: SGHTA, FQGNSA. The CDR3 DNA follows: TGTGCCAGCAGCCCGGGACTAGCGGGGGTGGTGGAGGTGACAGATACGCAGTATTTT. Protein sequence: CASSPGLAGVVEVTDTQYF.

There are a few counts of this clonotype. The gene calls are TRBV20-1 and TRBJ2-3; no reliable D call. This CDR3 region has 13 residues. The V end was cut by 7 bases, the J end by 2 bases, with 13 bases between. The germline CDR1 and CDR2 sequences are DFQATT and SNEGSKA (reference sequence). CDR3 in DNA: TGCAGTGACAATTCCCTTTCCACAGATACGCAGTATTTT. Protein sequence: CSDNSLSTDTQYF.

The rearrangement links TRBV6-5 to TRBJ2-1, with D perhaps TRBD2 (6 bases). Germline CDR1 reads MNHEY; CDR2 reads SVGAGI. CDR3 length: 13 residues. V was trimmed by 0 bases and J by 8 bases, leaving 8 bases between them. CDR3 protein: CASSYSTRYEQFF. CDR3 nucleotides: TGTGCCAGCAGTTACTCGACTAGATATGAGCAGTTCTTC.

The gene calls are TRBV20-1 and TRBJ2-7; D is unclear. The CDR3 is 16 residues long. Per the germline V gene, CDR1 is DFQATT and CDR2 is SNEGSKA (reference sequence). The V and J ends lost 0 bases and 2 bases respectively, with 17 bases between them. Here the CDR3 DNA reads TGCAGTGCTAGAGATCGAGCTAACCCTAGAGCCTACGAGCAGTACTTC. The encoded protein is CSARDRANPRAYEQYF.

This clonotype came up a few times. The genes are TRBV19 and TRBJ2-1; weak D call: TRBD1 (6 bases). Germline V gives CDR1 LNHDA, CDR2 SQIVND (reference sequence). The CDR3 runs 17 residues. The ends were cut back, 3 bases at V and 4 bases at J, with 19 bases in the middle. The CDR3 here is CASSIAFGDKRYNEQFF. The CDR3 DNA reads TGTGCCAGTAGTATCGCTTTCGGGGACAAACGGTACAATGAGCAGTTCTTC.

The gene calls are TRBV5-6 and TRBJ2-1; 11 nucleotides line up with TRBD1. The V gene's germline CDR1 is SGHDT and CDR2 YYEEEE. V dropped 4 bases and J dropped 16; count of bases not matched to a gene: 16. The CDR3 totals 15 residues. CDR3 DNA sequence: TGTGCCAGCAGCCTATACGGTGGACCGGGACAGGGGGTTTTCTTC. Encoded protein: CASSLYGGPGQGVFF. Together with reference TRBV5-6 and TRBJ2-1, the CDR3 gives the full variable domain: DAGVTQSPTHLIKTRGQQVTLRCSPKSGHDTVSWYQQALGQGPQFIFQYYEEEERQRGNFPDRFSGHQFPNYSSELNVNALLLGDSALYLCASSLYGGPGQGVFFGPGTRLTVL.

The chain uses TRBV5-6 and TRBJ2-1; D tentatively reads TRBD1 or TRBD2 (5 bases each). Germline-derived CDR1 and CDR2 are SGHDT and YYEEEE. The CDR3 spans 13 residues. The germline V and J ends were trimmed by 4 bases and 7 bases, with 12 bases remaining between them. This CDR3 is CASSRGWGNEQFF. In nucleotides, the CDR3 is TGTGCCAGCAGCCGTGGCTGGGGGAATGAGCAGTTCTTC.

This clonotype was picked up many times. The chain joins TRBV7-3 to TRBJ1-2, with TRBD1 matching over 8 bases. V lost 7 bases, J lost 6 bases, and 13 bases stayed unmatched. Per germline, CDR1 SGHTA and CDR2 FQGTGA. The CDR3 totals 15 residues. The CDR3 DNA sequence: TGTGCCAGCACCAATGTTCCGGACAGGGTTCATGGCTACACCTTC. Translation: CASTNVPDRVHGYTF.

The V gene is TRBV6-5, the J gene TRBJ2-5, with D hard to call. The CDR3 sequence is 12 residues long. V dropped 7 bases and J dropped 3 bases, with 9 bases sitting between them. The germline V gene has CDR1 MNHEY and CDR2 SVGAGI. Written as DNA, the CDR3 is TGTGCCAGCAAAACTGCAGAAGAGACCCAGTACTTC. Its translation is CASKTAEETQYF.

The chain couples TRBV6-2 or TRBV6-3 to TRBJ2-1; D is ambiguous. CDR3 length: 13 amino acids. From germline, CDR1 is MNHEY and CDR2 SVGEGT. V was clipped by 2 bases and J by 6 bases, with 8 bases between them. The CDR3 reads CASSYIQGNEQFF. The DNA of the CDR3 is TGTGCCAGCAGTTACATCCAAGGCAATGAGCAGTTCTTC.